This T cell receptor (beta chain) was profiled in a study of T cell responses to AZD1222 COVID-19 vaccine. Study-wide points: Nearly half of spike-specific TCRs reportedly go after variant regions that carry no mutations.

TCRdb's table, derived via immunoSEQ multiplex PCR, lists solely in-frame clones and lacks some. This table holds more than 95,000 clones, about 88% found once. With respect to this clone: Antigen unknown.

The sequence was obtained from an adult in good health. This specimen was peripheral blood, taken on day 0 of AZD1222 vaccination.

This chain's CDR3 is CASSLQDRVRTNEKLFF. In DNA, the CDR3 is TGTGCCAGCAGCCTCCAGGACAGGGTACGGACTAATGAAAAACTGTTTTTT. The chain recombines TRBV11-3 with TRBJ1-4; the match to TRBD1 covers 8 bases. The CDR3 extends over 17 amino acids. Trimming removed 5 bases from V and 2 bases from J; junction bases left unmatched: 10. Germline CDR1 and CDR2: SGHNT and YENEEA.